The clone carrying this T cell receptor beta chain was detected a few times. The data stem from a study of T-cell memory formation after mild COVID-19. CDR1 is SGHTA and CDR2 is FQGTGA in the germline V gene. This CDR3 comprises 17 residues. The germline V and J ends were trimmed by 0 bases and 1 base, with 12 bases remaining between them. TCRdb reanalysed the 5' RACE reads using MiXCR and keeps one entry per CDR3 protein. The sample yields about 150,000 distinct CDR3 sequences, about 14% seen once. The rearrangement uses TRBV7-3 and TRBJ2-2; D is undetermined. The clonotype was recovered from an adult woman who had mild COVID-19 (a few samples of this study predate the infection). Cell type and time point are not known. Sequenced material: PBMCs or a T cell subset sorted from them (not recorded which). CDR3 bases: TGTGCCAGCAGCTTAACAGGAAGCACGCTGAACACCGGGGAGCTGTTTTTT. Amino acid sequence: CASSLTGSTLNTGELFF.